The sequence of this T cell receptor beta chain was determined in a study of T cells after posttransplantation cyclophosphamide. Profiling relied on immunoSEQ multiplex PCR, and the TCRdb table lists in-frame clones only, not all of them. Captured here are some 10,000 clones, none seen once; the top ten comprise approximately 26%. Treatment was busulfan-fludarabine conditioning, a marrow graft, and cyclophosphamide on days +3 and +4. Overall study results and limits: Donor-recipient repertoire similarity was low at 1-2 months, rising over year one. TRB clonality was highly associated with recipient CMV seropositivity and reactivation.

The CDR3 totals 16 residues. Trimming took off 5 bases at V and 5 bases at J, with 21 bases between the two ends. This clone was recorded many times. Its antigen is currently unknown. This chain connects TRBV23-1 to TRBJ1-2; perhaps TRBD1 as D (6 bases). TRBV23-1 is identified as an open reading frame with a role that is uncertain. The TCR comes from a female patient aged 35 to 55 who received an allogeneic stem cell transplant from a related donor, was CMV-positive, and had no GVHD. The graft donor may be the source of some T cells. Sequencing used PBMCs, obtained after allogeneic stem cell transplant with posttransplant cyclophosphamide. The DNA of the CDR3 is TGCGCCAGCAGTGCTATTTCCCGGGACACGAGTTATGGCTACACCTTC. The encoded protein is CASSAISRDTSYGYTF.